One T cell receptor beta chain is described in this entry. Antigen specificity is unknown. The data derive from a study of cytomegalovirus exposure and HLA in healthy donors. PCR primers comprised 60 Vbeta and 13 Jbeta primers. Clones were read by immunoSEQ multiplex PCR, and TCRdb kept only the in-frame ones, dropping some. The sample has 150,000 or so clones; under 80% are singletons. This CDR3 has 15 residues. V gave up 3 bases and J gave up 0 bases, with 8 bases separating them. CDR1 MGHRA and CDR2 YSYEKL come from the germline V gene. The study, taken as a whole, reports: The study listed about 150 cytomegalovirus-associated TCR beta chains. Several V segments, TRBV6-2 and TRBV6-3 among them, could not be told apart and were dropped. Prior analysis indicated that the majority of TCR beta V segments exhibited productivity approximately 87% or approximately 30% of the time.

This clonotype was sampled from a man aged 18 to 30 in good health and CMV-seropositive. Sequencing was done on a sample of PBMCs. The V and J genes are TRBV4-1 and TRBJ1-4, with D hard to call. In DNA, the CDR3 is TGCGCCAGCAGCCATCCTCAGACAACTAATGAAAAACTGTTTTTT. As protein: CASSHPQTTNEKLFF.